These 10 T cell receptor beta chains originate from one sample sequenced in a study of blood T cells in healthy people across ages. A second PCR, run for roughly 7 to 12 cycles, used a sample-barcoded 5' primer plus a J-beta primer mix. One entry per CDR3 protein, called by TCRdb with MiXCR from the 5' RACE reads. The data contain fewer than 800,000 distinct CDR3 sequences, 20% to 25% of them singletons. A further study also used this sample, focusing on T cells of mothers and their children.

The specimen was blood. These TCRs come from a boy aged 5-17 years in good health.

This clonotype showed up many times. The chain joins TRBV5-1 to TRBJ2-5, with TRBD2 matching 8 bases. CDR3 length: 15 residues. V dropped 3 bases and J dropped 0; count of bases not matched to a gene: 4. Germline V gene lookup returns CDR1 SGHRS and CDR2 YFSETQ. CDR3 in DNA: TGCGCCAGCAGCTGGACGGGGGGGAACCAAGAGACCCAGTACTTC. Protein sequence: CASSWTGGNQETQYF.

The chain joins TRBV4-2 to TRBJ2-7; D is undetermined. Trimming took off 4 bases at V and 5 bases at J, with 18 bases between the two ends. Germline CDR1 and CDR2: LGHNA and YNFKEQ. The CDR3 is 15 residues long. The CDR3 region has the DNA TGTGCCAGCAGCCCACACAAAGAGGTTACCCACGAGCAGTACTTC. Its translation is CASSPHKEVTHEQYF.

CDR3: CASSKGYSYNEQFF. The CDR3, as DNA: TGCGCCAGCAGCAAGGGATACTCCTACAATGAGCAGTTCTTC. The gene calls are TRBV4-3 and TRBJ2-1; D not certain. This CDR3 is built from 14 residues. CDR1 and CDR2 from the germline V gene are LGHNA and YSLEER. V was pared by 5 bases and J by 0 bases, with 8 bases between.

The chain recombines TRBV2 with TRBJ2-4; 7 bases agree with TRBD2. Per the germline V gene, CDR1 is SNHLY and CDR2 is FYNNEI. The trim removed 8 bases at V and 5 bases at J, leaving 6 bases unmatched. The CDR3 length is 13 residues. The CDR3, as DNA: TGTGCCAGCTATCCTGCGGGGGAAAACATTCAGTACTTC. It specifies CASYPAGENIQYF.

This clonotype was observed a few times. The junction and the germline gene differ at one end; a read error may be behind it. V is TRBV28 and J is TRBJ1-4; 7 bases are shared with TRBD1. This CDR3 spans 15 amino acids. From germline, CDR1 is MDHEN and CDR2 SYDVKM. The CDR3 protein is CASSLGGTVYEELFF. The CDR3 DNA sequence: TGTGCCAGCAGTTTGGGAGGGACAGTTTATGAAGAACTGTTTTTT. Drawing the rest from reference TRBV28 and TRBJ1-4, the complete variable domain is DVKVTQSSRYLVKRTGEKVFLECVQDMDHENMFWYRQDPGLGLRLIYFSYDVKMKEKGDIPEGYSVSREKKERFSLILESASTNQTSMYLCASSLGGTVYEELFFGSGTQLSVL.

The rearrangement links TRBV6-2 or TRBV6-3 to TRBJ2-5; tentatively, D is TRBD2 (5 bases). The germline CDR1 and CDR2 sequences are MNHEY and SVGEGT. The CDR3 contains 13 residues. Trimming pared 6 bases from V and 5 bases from J, leaving 13 bases between. The CDR3 spells CASRSLGWETQYF. CDR3 nucleotide sequence: TGTGCCAGCAGATCACTAGGATGGGAGACCCAGTACTTC.

This clonotype was seen a few times. This chain connects TRBV5-1 to TRBJ1-2, with TRBD1 matching over 8 bases. J was trimmed by 7 bases and V by 3 bases; bases with no gene match: 5. Germline-derived CDR1 and CDR2 are SGHRS and YFSETQ. The CDR3 spans 13 residues. As DNA, the CDR3 is TGCGCCAGCAGCTCGGGACAGGTACTTGGCTACACCTTC. This codes for CASSSGQVLGYTF.

This clonotype was seen a few times. The chain combines TRBV29-1 with TRBJ2-3; D gene uncertain. CDR3 length equals 10 residues. Germline V gene data show CDR1 as SQVTM and CDR2 as ANQGSEA. Trimming removed 8 bases at V and 4 bases at J, with 7 bases between. The CDR3 nucleotides are TGCAGCTCCGGGCCAGATACGCAGTATTTT. Its protein product is CSSGPDTQYF.

The V gene is TRBV7-6, the J gene TRBJ1-4, with D uncertain. The J call may be mistaken, given a closer DNA end match to TRBJ2-2. The CDR3 extends over 17 amino acids. Per the germline V gene, CDR1 is SGHVS and CDR2 is FNYEAQ. In DNA, the CDR3 is TGTGCCAGCAGCAATCCCGGGTTCTCCCCTAACACCGGGGAGCTGTTTTTT. It codes for CASSNPGFSPNTGELFF.

This clonotype was seen only a few times. The chain couples TRBV6-1 to TRBJ2-3, with 7 nucleotides matching TRBD2. This CDR3 comprises 20 residues. The germline gives CDR1 MNHNS, CDR2 SASEGT. With 5 bases clipped from V and 2 bases from J, the junction kept 22 bases outside the gene matches. The CDR3 region is CASSLRTRPLRQTYTDTQYF. CDR3 coding DNA: TGTGCCAGCAGTCTCCGGACTAGACCCCTCCGACAAACTTACACAGATACGCAGTATTTT.